This TCR beta chain emerged from a study of blood T cell repertoires in COVID-19. For the study at large: The study drew acute and convalescent COVID-19 samples from the United States, Italy and Spain.

The CDR3 has 15 residues. The germline V gene encodes CDR1 MNHEY and CDR2 SVGEGT. After removal of 5 bases from V and 4 bases from J, the junction contained 5 bases not matched to a gene. Generated by immunoSEQ multiplex PCR, the TCRdb table keeps only in-frame clones and is missing some. This table has fewer than 300,000 clones, more than 75% appearing once. The sequence was obtained from a woman aged 40 to 49 with acute COVID-19. The chain recombines TRBV6-2 or TRBV6-3 with TRBJ2-1; 10 bases are shared with TRBD2. Sequencing was done on a sample of PBMCs or T cells enriched from blood (not recorded which). CDR3 sequence: CASSHGTSVYNEQFF. The CDR3 nucleotides are TGTGCCAGCAGTCATGGGACTAGCGTATACAATGAGCAGTTCTTC.